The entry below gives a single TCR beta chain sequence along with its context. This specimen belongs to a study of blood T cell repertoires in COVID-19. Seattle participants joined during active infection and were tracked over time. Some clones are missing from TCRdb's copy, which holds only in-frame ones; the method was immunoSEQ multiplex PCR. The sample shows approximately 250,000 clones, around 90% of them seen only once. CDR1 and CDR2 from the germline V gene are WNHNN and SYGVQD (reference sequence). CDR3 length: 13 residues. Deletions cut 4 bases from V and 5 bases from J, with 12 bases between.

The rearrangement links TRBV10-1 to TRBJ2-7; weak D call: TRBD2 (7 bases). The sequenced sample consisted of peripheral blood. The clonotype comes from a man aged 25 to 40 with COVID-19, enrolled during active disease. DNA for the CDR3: TGCGCCAGCAGTGTTGGCGGGGGCGACGAGCAGTACTTC. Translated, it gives CASSVGGGDEQYF.